The 28 T cell receptor beta chains presented below share a single source sample, sequenced in a study of T cell responses to AZD1222 COVID-19 vaccine. Profiling relied on immunoSEQ multiplex PCR, and the TCRdb table lists in-frame clones only, not all of them. The sample consists of roughly 120,000 clones, about 89% of them appearing once. The sequences come from peripheral blood, collected 28 days after the second AZD1222 dose. These receptors all stem from an adult who received the AZD1222 COVID-19 vaccine.

The chain couples TRBV7-9 to TRBJ1-4, with D unresolved. In germline, CDR1 is SEHNR, CDR2 FQNEAQ (reference sequence). Deletions cut 5 bases from V and 2 bases from J, with 12 bases between. The CDR3 totals 15 residues. The CDR3 is CASSTSTGTNEKLFF. As DNA, the CDR3 is TGTGCCAGCAGCACCTCGACGGGCACTAATGAAAAACTGTTTTTT.

The chain is built from TRBV5-6 and TRBJ1-2; unclear D gene. Germline-derived CDR1 and CDR2 are SGHDT and YYEEEE. The CDR3 has 14 residues. Trimming shortened V by 8 bases and J by 7 bases, and 21 bases separated the two germline ends. In DNA, the CDR3 is TGTGCCAGTTATCGGACCTTCGGCTCTATTGGCTACACCTTC. This gives the protein CASYRTFGSIGYTF.

This chain joins TRBV12-3 or TRBV12-4 and TRBJ1-2, with D uncertain. Deletions cut 2 bases from V and 6 bases from J, with 1 base between. The CDR3 is 10 amino acids. The CDR3 DNA reads TGTGCCAGCAGTTTACATGGCTACACCTTC. It codes for CASSLHGYTF.

This sequence joins TRBV12-3 or TRBV12-4 and TRBJ1-5, with TRBD1 as a possible D gene (6 bases). CDR3 length: 12 amino acids. V was trimmed by 8 bases and J by 2 bases, leaving 7 bases between them. The CDR3 nucleotides read TGTGCCAGCCGACAGGGCAATCAGCCCCAGCATTTT. The encoded protein is CASRQGNQPQHF.

This clone was found a few times. The V and J genes are TRBV6-5 and TRBJ1-1; TRBD1 is a possible D gene (5 bases). The ends were cut back, 2 bases at V and 5 bases at J, with 18 bases in the middle. The germline V gene encodes CDR1 MNHEY and CDR2 SVGAGI. The CDR3 has 16 amino acids. The CDR3 DNA follows: TGTGCCAGCAGTTACATTTCATCGTCGGGGGGAACTGAAGCTTTCTTT. Translating it yields CASSYISSSGGTEAFF.

V is TRBV6-5 and J is TRBJ1-1; a weak D match, TRBD1 (6 bases). The ends were cut back, 6 bases at V and 1 base at J, with 9 bases in the middle. Germline-derived CDR1 and CDR2 are MNHEY and SVGAGI. The CDR3 loop spans 13 amino acids. CDR3 in amino acids: CASRLDRNTEAFF. The CDR3 coding sequence is TGTGCCAGCAGATTGGACAGGAACACTGAAGCTTTCTTT.

This chain links TRBV19 with TRBJ1-4, with D maybe TRBD1 (5 bases). CDR1 is LNHDA and CDR2 is SQIVND in the germline V gene (reference sequence). This CDR3 has 13 residues. V was clipped by 9 bases and J by 2 bases, with 10 bases between them. CDR3 DNA sequence: TGTGCCAGCCTAGGGACGACTAATGAAAAACTGTTTTTT. As protein: CASLGTTNEKLFF.

The chain links TRBV13 to TRBJ2-3; 8 positions match TRBD2. The V gene end was trimmed by 5 bases and the J gene end by 2 bases; junction bases not matched to a gene: 3. CDR1 and CDR2 from the germline V gene are PRHDT and FYEKMQ (reference sequence). The CDR3 loop spans 14 amino acids. CDR3 nucleotide sequence: TGTGCCAGCAGCCTGGGACTAGTCACAGATACGCAGTATTTT. Its protein is CASSLGLVTDTQYF.

This chain uses TRBV11-2 with TRBJ2-3, with D uncertain. Germline values: CDR1 SGHAT, CDR2 FQNNGV. The V end lost 3 bases, the J end lost 2 bases, and 9 bases lay between the germline ends. The CDR3 extends over 14 amino acids. CDR3 region: CASSFRLSTDTQYF. For the CDR3, the DNA is TGTGCCAGCAGCTTCCGGCTCTCCACAGATACGCAGTATTTT.

This rearrangement joins TRBV6-2 or TRBV6-3 to TRBJ1-2; 9 bases match TRBD1. The CDR3 sequence is 15 residues long. Germline V lookup: CDR1 MNHEY, CDR2 SVGEGT. After removal of 0 bases from V and 4 bases from J, the junction contained 3 bases not matched to a gene. DNA of the CDR3: TGTGCCAGCAGTTACTCGGGACAGGGCGTCTATGGCTACACCTTC. It translates to CASSYSGQGVYGYTF.

The chain joins TRBV9 to TRBJ1-3; D gene ambiguous. The CDR3 covers 12 residues. Germline lookup yields CDR1 SGDLS and CDR2 YYNGEE. V dropped 3 bases and J dropped 3 bases, with 4 bases sitting between them. The CDR3 sequence: CASSEGGNTIYF. CDR3 sequence (DNA): TGTGCCAGCAGCGAAGGTGGAAACACCATATATTTT. Together with reference TRBV9 and TRBJ1-3, the CDR3 gives the full variable domain: DSGVTQTPKHLITATGQRVTLRCSPRSGDLSVYWYQQSLDQGLQFLIQYYNGEERAKGNILERFSAQQFPDLHSELNLSSLELGDSALYFCASSEGGNTIYFGEGSWLTVV.

This chain joins TRBV7-9 and TRBJ2-1, with 15 bases matching TRBD2. The CDR3 covers 16 residues. V shed 5 bases and J 10 bases; nucleotides not matched to a gene: 9. CDR1 and CDR2 from the germline V gene are SEHNR and FQNEAQ (reference sequence). In DNA, the CDR3 is TGTGCCAGCAGCCAGGGACTAGCGGGAGGCCGGACAGAGCAGTTCTTC. Residues: CASSQGLAGGRTEQFF.

The chain is built from TRBV5-1 and TRBJ2-1; 7 bases agree with TRBD1. CDR3 size: 18 residues. Germline-derived CDR1 and CDR2 are SGHRS and YFSETQ. After removal of 0 bases from V and 0 bases from J, the junction contained 9 bases not matched to a gene. The CDR3 DNA reads TGCGCCAGCAGCTTGGGGATGGGACAGTTCAGCTCCTACAATGAGCAGTTCTTC. Translating it yields CASSLGMGQFSSYNEQFF.

The chain joins TRBV7-2 to TRBJ2-7; D is perhaps TRBD1 or TRBD2 (5 bases each). Germline V gene lookup returns CDR1 SGHTA and CDR2 FQGNSA. Trimming shortened V by 3 bases and J by 6 bases, and 21 bases separated the two germline ends. This CDR3 has 16 amino acids. The CDR3 is CASSLYVGPDPSEQYF. CDR3 sequence (DNA): TGTGCCAGCAGCTTGTATGTGGGACCCGATCCCTCCGAGCAGTACTTC.

This rearrangement joins TRBV18 to TRBJ2-1; 7 nucleotides agree with TRBD2. CDR1 is KGHSH and CDR2 is LQKENI in the germline V gene. V was clipped by 6 bases and J by 8 bases; unmatched bases: 4. CDR3 length: 12 amino acids. The CDR3 DNA reads as TGTGCCAGCTCGGGAGGGACCTATGAGCAGTTCTTC. This encodes CASSGGTYEQFF. The full variable domain, completed using reference TRBV18 and TRBJ2-1, is NAGVMQNPRHLVRRRGQEARLRCSPMKGHSHVYWYRQLPEEGLKFMVYLQKENIIDESGMPKERFSAEFPKEGPSILRIQQVVRGDSAAYFCASSGGTYEQFFGPGTRLTVL.

This sequence joins TRBV19 and TRBJ1-5, with TRBD1 identical over 7 bases. The CDR3 is made up of 15 amino acids. V shed 5 bases, J shed 3 bases, and the junction held 7 bases outside the gene matches. Germline CDR1 LNHDA, CDR2 SQIVND (reference sequence). The DNA of the CDR3 is TGTGCCAGTAGTCCCCTGGACAGGCTCAATCAGCCCCAGCATTTT. Protein sequence: CASSPLDRLNQPQHF.

This clone was detected only once. V and J are TRBV4-3 and TRBJ2-7, with TRBD2 matching 10 bases. The J segment lost 7 bases and the V segment lost 1 base, leaving 16 bases of the junction unmatched. The length of the CDR3 is 18 residues. Germline CDR1 reads LGHNA; CDR2 reads YSLEER. The CDR3 region has the DNA TGCGCCAGCAGCCAAGTCCCTAGCGGGAGCGAGCCTTGGGTTGAGCAGTACTTC. This sequence encodes CASSQVPSGSEPWVEQYF.

This sequence joins TRBV10-2 and TRBJ2-1; the match to TRBD2 covers 7 bases. V gave up 8 bases and J gave up 7 bases; unmatched junction bases: 11. Germline values: CDR1 WSHSY, CDR2 SAAADI. The length of the CDR3 is 14 residues. The CDR3 DNA is TGCGCCAGCTTCGATGCGGGAGATAGGAATGAGCAGTTCTTC. It is translated as CASFDAGDRNEQFF.

The V and J genes are TRBV15 and TRBJ1-1, with D possibly TRBD1 on 6 matching bases. The V and J ends lost 1 base and 11 bases respectively, with 14 bases between them. The CDR3 totals 13 residues. Germline V gives CDR1 LNHNV, CDR2 YYDKDF (reference sequence). The CDR3 region has the DNA TGTGCCACCAGCAGAGGGCGCCAGGGGAAGGCTTTCTTT. Protein product: CATSRGRQGKAFF. The whole variable domain, remainder taken from reference TRBV15 and TRBJ1-1, is DAMVIQNPRYQVTQFGKPVTLSCSQTLNHNVMYWYQQKSSQAPKLLFHYYDKDFNNEADTPDNFQSRRPNTSFCFLDIRSPGLGDTAMYLCATSRGRQGKAFFGQGTRLTVV.

The rearrangement links TRBV11-2 to TRBJ2-2, with D perhaps TRBD1 (6 bases). The V and J ends lost 4 bases and 6 bases respectively, with 18 bases between them. The CDR3 length is 16 residues. The germline V gene encodes CDR1 SGHAT and CDR2 FQNNGV. Here the CDR3 reads CASSSFATGSAGELFF. CDR3 nucleotide sequence: TGTGCCAGCAGCTCATTTGCCACAGGGTCGGCCGGGGAGCTGTTTTTT.

The chain employs TRBV6-5 and TRBJ2-1; D possibly corresponds to TRBD2 (5 bases). The CDR3 is made up of 13 amino acids. Trimming shortened V by 8 bases and J by 9 bases, and 17 bases separated the two germline ends. The germline CDR1 and CDR2 sequences are MNHEY and SVGAGI. The CDR3 region has the DNA TGTGCCAGCTCCAAAGTGGCGGAGGCTGAGCAGTTCTTC. Protein product: CASSKVAEAEQFF.

The rearrangement uses TRBV9 and TRBJ1-6; the D gene is possibly TRBD1 (6 bases). The CDR3 length is 15 residues. V was pared by 2 bases and J by 6 bases, with 12 bases between. CDR1 SGDLS and CDR2 YYNGEE come from the germline V gene. The CDR3 nucleotides read TGTGCCAGCAGCGTCCGTCCAGGGGCTAATTCACCCCTCCACTTT. This codes for CASSVRPGANSPLHF.

The V and J genes are TRBV7-6 and TRBJ1-4; D unresolved. In germline, CDR1 is SGHVS, CDR2 FNYEAQ. CDR3 length equals 14 residues. V lost 5 bases and J lost 8, with 15 bases in between. The CDR3 protein is CASSPAPSSEKLFF. CDR3 DNA: TGTGCCAGCAGCCCGGCGCCATCAAGCGAAAAACTGTTTTTT.

The J gene is TRBJ2-7, the V gene TRBV5-6; 8 bases fit TRBD1. The V and J ends lost 1 base and 3 bases, in that order; junction bases with no gene match: 3. CDR3 length: 14 amino acids. Looked up from germline, CDR1 is SGHDT and CDR2 is YYEEEE. The CDR3: CASSLTGGFYEQYF. CDR3 DNA sequence: TGTGCCAGCAGCTTGACAGGGGGATTCTACGAGCAGTACTTC.

The gene calls are TRBV5-1 and TRBJ2-3; D not resolved. Trimming took off 2 bases at V and 5 bases at J, with 12 bases between the two ends. Germline assignment: CDR1 SGHRS and CDR2 YFSETQ. The CDR3 runs to 14 residues. The CDR3: CASSFPISGDTQYF. Written as DNA, the CDR3 is TGCGCCAGCAGCTTCCCGATTAGTGGAGATACGCAGTATTTT.

The gene calls are TRBV27 and TRBJ1-2; 7 bases are shared with TRBD1. CDR3 length: 13 amino acids. Unmatched junction bases numbered 2, after V lost 2 bases and J lost 5 bases. The germline V gene encodes CDR1 MNHEY and CDR2 SMNVEV (reference sequence). CDR3 DNA: TGTGCCAGCAGTTTACCAGGGGGATATGGCTACACCTTC. This translates into CASSLPGGYGYTF.

The chain has TRBV5-6 and TRBJ1-2, with D perhaps TRBD1 (5 bases). Germline-derived CDR1 and CDR2 are SGHDT and YYEEEE. The length of the CDR3 is 14 residues. Trimming took 9 bases from V and 4 from J, leaving 19 bases between them. The CDR3 here is CATKVGTGIYGYTF. The CDR3 DNA is TGTGCCACCAAAGTAGGTACAGGTATCTATGGCTACACCTTC. The whole variable domain, filled in from reference TRBV5-6 and TRBJ1-2, reads DAGVTQSPTHLIKTRGQQVTLRCSPKSGHDTVSWYQQALGQGPQFIFQYYEEEERQRGNFPDRFSGHQFPNYSSELNVNALLLGDSALYLCATKVGTGIYGYTFGSGTRLTVV.

This clone was seen a single time. This sequence joins TRBV29-1 and TRBJ1-2; D is perhaps TRBD1 (6 bases). The CDR3 runs 15 residues. The V and J ends lost 4 bases and 4 bases respectively, with 19 bases between them. Looked up from germline, CDR1 is SQVTM and CDR2 is ANQGSEA. In DNA form, the CDR3 reads TGCAGCGTTGTGGGGGCCGACAGTACCGCCTATGGCTACACCTTC. This codes for CSVVGADSTAYGYTF.